The 6 T cell receptor beta chains below all came from one sample that was sequenced in a study of T cells in women clearing cervical HPV infection. Here immunoSEQ multiplex PCR was the method, and the copy in TCRdb shows in-frame clones only, minus some. This sample's table has tens of thousands of clones. The specimen was blood buffy coat. Every receptor here comes from a woman between 18 and 70 years old with a cervical HPV16 infection that either progressed to CIN3+ or cleared (not recorded which).

Of note for this clone: The read halts 3 residues ahead of the CDR3 end, with the missing end drawn from the germline J gene. V is TRBV19 and J is TRBJ1-2; no definite D call. Germline-derived CDR1 and CDR2 are LNHDA and SQIVND (reference sequence). The germline V and J ends were trimmed by 4 bases and 5 bases, with 14 bases remaining between them. The CDR3 is made up of 14 amino acids. CDR3 residues: CASSRDNRYYGYTF. The covered CDR3 bases are TGTGCCAGTAGTAGAGACAATAGATATTATGGC.

On this clone itself: Read coverage stops 3 residues before the CDR3 terminus; the germline J gene supplies the remainder. The V gene is TRBV20-1, the J gene TRBJ2-7; D perhaps matches TRBD2 (6 bases). Germline CDR1 is DFQATT and CDR2 is SNEGSKA (reference sequence). The V gene lost 3 bases and the J gene lost 1 base, with 7 bases spanning the gap. This CDR3 region has 12 residues. The sequenced part of the CDR3 DNA is TGCAGTGCTAGCGGGGGATCCTACGAG. As protein: CSASGGSYE. The entire CDR3 reads CSASGGSYEQYF.

Concerning this clone: The read ends 3 residues shy of where the CDR3 ends; the end is completed using the germline J gene. The chain combines TRBV29-1 with TRBJ2-2; TRBD2 might be the D (6 bases). The CDR3 runs 15 residues. Germline values: CDR1 SQVTM, CDR2 ANQGSEA. V was pared by 6 bases and J by 6 bases, with 20 bases between. The sequenced CDR3 bases are TGCAGCGTAAAGGGCCGGGGGATTATAGCCGGGGAG. Encoded protein: CSVKGRGIIAGE. The entire CDR3 protein is CSVKGRGIIAGELFF.

For this clone: Read coverage stops 3 residues before the CDR3 terminus; the germline J gene supplies the remainder. The chain is built from TRBV7-7 and TRBJ2-5; maybe TRBD2 (5 bases). V gave up 5 bases and J gave up 2 bases, with 9 bases separating them. The CDR3 covers 13 residues. Germline V gene data show CDR1 as SSHAT and CDR2 as FNYEAQ (reference sequence). Incomplete CDR3 DNA: TGTGCCAGCAGCCCGGGGTTGCAAGAGACC. Amino acid sequence: CASSPGLQET. The full-length CDR3 reads as CASSPGLQETQYF.

Note on this clone: The CDR3 end is not reached by the read, which stops 3 residues before it; the germline J gene fills it in. The chain is built from TRBV20-1 and TRBJ2-7; D gene uncertain. Trimming removed 4 bases at V and 6 bases at J, with 19 bases between. The V gene's germline CDR1 is DFQATT and CDR2 SNEGSKA (reference sequence). The CDR3 length is 14 residues. The chain's CDR3 is CSATETLTHLEQYF. Partial CDR3 DNA: TGCAGTGCTACCGAAACCTTGACACATCTCGAG.

A note on this clone: The observed sequence ends 3 residues before the CDR3 terminus, with the missing tail filled in from the germline J gene. The chain has TRBV18 and TRBJ1-1; D uncertain. Germline V gene data show CDR1 as KGHSH and CDR2 as LQKENI. CDR3 size: 16 residues. The covered CDR3 bases are TGTGCCAGCTCACCGGAAAGCAGCGTACTACAAGAGACA. Protein sequence: CASSPESSVLQET. The entire CDR3 is CASSPESSVLQETAFF.